This TCR beta chain was captured in a study of identical twins. CDR3 length equals 13 residues. Trimming cost V 3 bases and J 7 bases, with 13 bases left between them. The germline V gene encodes CDR1 DFQATT and CDR2 SNEGSKA (reference sequence). A template switching step contributed a universal primer site, while unique molecular identifiers were present in the cDNA. TCRdb itself ran the 5' RACE reads through MiXCR, one entry per CDR3 protein. This table holds approximately 260,000 distinct CDR3 sequences, roughly 13% found once. This chain uses TRBV20-1 with TRBJ2-1; D perhaps matches TRBD1 (6 bases). The TCR was taken from a woman aged 18-29 years in good health. Source material: memory (CD45RO+) T cells sorted from blood. The CDR3 region has the DNA TGCAGTGCTAGTATATACCAGGGGAATGAGCAGTTCTTC. This codes for CSASIYQGNEQFF.